The next 30 T cell receptor beta chains were all read from a single sample in a study of CD8 T cells in ankylosing spondylitis. Each CDR3 protein gets one entry after TCRdb re-called the 5' RACE reads with MiXCR. The data hold fewer than 200,000 distinct CDR3 sequences, with around a sixth observed a single time. Sequenced input: blood, either unsorted or a sorted T cell fraction (not recorded which). The receptors shown here come from a male donor aged 5 to 30 with ankylosing spondylitis or in good health (not recorded which).

CDR3 loop: CASTKQGSGLFF. The CDR3 region has the DNA TGTGCCAGCACAAAACAGGGTTCGGGGCTGTTTTTT. The chain employs TRBV12-3 or TRBV12-4 and TRBJ1-4, with D possibly being TRBD1 (6 bases). The length of the CDR3 is 12 residues. Trimming cost V 7 bases and J 14 bases, with 17 bases left between them.

This clonotype was seen ten or more times. The rearrangement uses TRBV12-3 or TRBV12-4 and TRBJ2-1; TRBD2 matches 10 bases. The CDR3 sequence is 19 residues long. V shed 3 bases and J 1 base; nucleotides not matched to a gene: 12. The chain's CDR3 is CASSLWSGRAVWSYNEQFF. CDR3 bases: TGTGCCAGCAGTTTGTGGAGCGGGAGGGCCGTATGGTCCTACAATGAGCAGTTCTTC.

Ten or more counts support this clonotype. The rearrangement links TRBV25-1 to TRBJ1-6; D gene unclear. This CDR3 has 13 amino acids. Trimming shortened V by 3 bases and J by 7 bases, and 7 bases separated the two germline ends. The germline V gene has CDR1 MGHDK and CDR2 SYGVNS. In nucleotides, the CDR3 is TGTGCCAGCAGTGATACCTCAAATTCACCCCTCCACTTT. Amino acids: CASSDTSNSPLHF. Full variable domain (rest looked up from reference TRBV25-1 and TRBJ1-6): EADIYQTPRYLVIGTGKKITLECSQTMGHDKMYWYQQDPGMELHLIHYSYGVNSTEKGDLSSESTVSRIRTEHFPLTLESARPSHTSQYLCASSDTSNSPLHFGNGTRLTVT.

This clonotype was recorded at least ten times. The CDR3 sequence is CASSQESLASKTQYF. The CDR3 region has the DNA TGTGCCAGCAGCCAAGAGTCACTAGCGTCAAAGACCCAGTACTTC. The rearrangement joins TRBV4-2 to TRBJ2-5; the match to TRBD2 covers 7 bases. Germline lookup yields CDR1 LGHNA and CDR2 YNFKEQ. This CDR3 spans 15 amino acids. The ends lost 0 bases at V and 6 bases at J; junction bases unmatched: 7.

The chain employs TRBV4-1 and TRBJ2-5; TRBD2 might be the D (6 bases). The CDR3 consists of 15 residues. V lost 0 bases, J lost 6 bases, and 14 bases lay in between. From germline, CDR1 is MGHRA and CDR2 YSYEKL. CDR3 nucleotide sequence: TGCGCCAGCAGCCAAGAGGGACTCCCTGGGAAGACCCAGTACTTC. Residues: CASSQEGLPGKTQYF.

This chain connects TRBV24-1 to TRBJ2-4; no definite D call. Germline CDR1 is KGHDR and CDR2 is SFDVKD. This CDR3 comprises 11 residues. Trimming cost V 6 bases and J 8 bases, with 7 bases left between them. The CDR3 DNA reads TGTGCCACCAGTTACCGGGACATTCAGTACTTC. It translates to CATSYRDIQYF.

This clonotype was picked up a small number of times. This chain links TRBV5-1 with TRBJ2-3, with D possibly matching TRBD2 (6 bases). V was pared by 7 bases and J by 6 bases, with 15 bases between. CDR1 is SGHRS and CDR2 is YFSETQ in the germline V gene. The CDR3 is 13 amino acids. CDR3 sequence: CASRMGGADTQYF. The CDR3 bases are TGCGCCAGCCGAATGGGGGGTGCGGATACGCAGTATTTT.

Ten or more counts support this clonotype. The V call is TRBV7-6, the J call TRBJ1-2, with D possibly matching TRBD1 (5 bases). The CDR3 runs to 14 residues. Germline loops: CDR1 SGHVS, CDR2 FNYEAQ. Trimming took off 5 bases at V and 0 bases at J, with 10 bases between the two ends. Written as DNA, the CDR3 is TGTGCCAGCAGCACCGGGACCGCTAACTATGGCTACACCTTC. The encoded protein is CASSTGTANYGYTF.

This clonotype was observed many times. The rearrangement links TRBV11-2 to TRBJ1-6; the D is unclear. V was trimmed by 4 bases and J by 10 bases, leaving 8 bases between them. This CDR3 comprises 12 residues. From germline, CDR1 is SGHAT and CDR2 FQNNGV. CDR3 sequence: CASSSPPSPLHF. The CDR3 DNA sequence: TGTGCCAGCAGCTCCCCACCGTCACCCCTCCACTTT.

In this sample, this clonotype turned up many times. The CDR3 DNA reads TGTGCCAGCGGTCAAGGAGTGGCAGGTGGGAATGGCTACACCTTC. Protein product: CASGQGVAGGNGYTF. This chain links TRBV9 with TRBJ1-2, with unresolved D. Germline lookup yields CDR1 SGDLS and CDR2 YYNGEE. V dropped 7 bases and J dropped 6 bases, with 22 bases sitting between them. This CDR3 is 15 amino acids long.

J is TRBJ2-3 and V is TRBV4-2; 7 nucleotides line up with TRBD2. CDR3 length: 16 amino acids. Germline V gives CDR1 LGHNA, CDR2 YNFKEQ. V was pared by 1 base and J by 4 bases, with 8 bases of the junction left unmatched. The chain's CDR3 is CASSQVALAGPDTQYF. The CDR3 DNA sequence: TGTGCCAGCAGCCAAGTCGCCTTAGCGGGTCCAGATACGCAGTATTTT.

This clonotype was counted at least ten times. Here the CDR3 reads CASSLVGAYNEQFF. CDR3 DNA: TGTGCCAGCAGCTTAGTGGGGGCCTACAATGAGCAGTTCTTC. J is TRBJ2-1 and V is TRBV11-2, with D perhaps given as TRBD1 or TRBD2 (5 bases each). The CDR3 extends over 14 amino acids. Trimming left V 1 base short and J 2 bases short, with 6 bases between. Looked up from germline, CDR1 is SGHAT and CDR2 is FQNNGV.

The chain recombines TRBV4-1 with TRBJ2-3, with 13 bases lining up with TRBD2. With 5 bases clipped from V and 5 bases from J, the junction kept 7 bases outside the gene matches. The CDR3 has 16 residues. Germline V gives CDR1 MGHRA, CDR2 YSYEKL. The CDR3 DNA sequence: TGCGCCAGCAGCTCCGGGACTAGCGGGATGGGAGATACGCAGTATTTT. Amino acid sequence: CASSSGTSGMGDTQYF.

This clonotype was observed many times. The rearrangement joins TRBV2 to TRBJ1-2; D is ambiguous. Between the trimmed V and J ends, which lost 5 bases and 1 base, there was a span of 8 bases. Germline V lookup: CDR1 SNHLY, CDR2 FYNNEI. The CDR3 has 13 residues. The CDR3 loop is CASSRTDNYGYTF. The DNA for the CDR3 is TGTGCCAGCAGTCGGACTGATAACTATGGCTACACCTTC.

This clonotype was observed many times. The chain recombines TRBV27 with TRBJ1-5; 7 bases match TRBD1. CDR1 is MNHEY, CDR2 SMNVEV, per germline (reference sequence). V lost 4 bases and J lost 7; bases outside the gene matches: 7. The length of the CDR3 is 14 residues. CDR3 DNA: TGTGCCAGCAGTTCCTACAGGGGTGGGCAGCCCCAGCATTTT. It translates to CASSSYRGGQPQHF.

The rearrangement links TRBV7-9 to TRBJ2-5; D gene uncertain. Germline V lookup: CDR1 SEHNR, CDR2 FQNEAQ (reference sequence). Trimming pared 6 bases from V and 2 bases from J, leaving 7 bases between. The CDR3 consists of 12 residues. The CDR3 bases are TGTGCCAGCAGTGGGCCGCAAGAGACCCAGTACTTC. Amino acids: CASSGPQETQYF.

This clonotype came up many times. The V call is TRBV10-3, the J call TRBJ2-7, with 11 positions matching TRBD1. Germline loops: CDR1 ENHRY, CDR2 SYGVKD. There are 15 residues in the CDR3. V lost 8 bases, J lost 0 bases, and 6 bases stayed unmatched. Here the CDR3 DNA reads TGTGCCATCGGGTTGGGACAGGGGGGCTCCTACGAGCAGTACTTC. Translation: CAIGLGQGGSYEQYF.

The chain carries TRBV29-1 and TRBJ1-2; D gene unclear. This CDR3 is built from 13 residues. Between the trimmed V and J ends, which lost 3 bases and 1 base, there was a span of 9 bases. The germline V gene encodes CDR1 SQVTM and CDR2 ANQGSEA. The CDR3 DNA is TGCAGCGTTGATTCGACGGATAACTATGGCTACACCTTC. Translation gives CSVDSTDNYGYTF. Using reference TRBV29-1 and TRBJ1-2 for the parts outside the CDR3, the full variable domain is SAVISQKPSRDICQRGTSLTIQCQVDSQVTMMFWYRQQPGQSLTLIATANQGSEATYESGFVIDKFPISRPNLTFSTLTVSNMSPEDSSIYLCSVDSTDNYGYTFGSGTRLTVV.

The chain is built from TRBV6-1 and TRBJ2-5, with D uncertain. This CDR3 contains 13 residues. The germline V gene has CDR1 MNHNS and CDR2 SASEGT. The V end lost 6 bases, the J end lost 1 base, and 9 bases lay between the germline ends. CDR3 DNA: TGTGCCAGCAGAACACCGGCCCAAGAGACCCAGTACTTC. Translation gives CASRTPAQETQYF.

Many counts were recorded for this clonotype. The rearrangement joins TRBV5-1 to TRBJ2-2, with TRBD2 matching 8 bases. Germline CDR1 and CDR2: SGHRS and YFSETQ. The junction had 8 bases not matched to a gene; V was cut back by 4 bases and J by 0 bases. The CDR3 length is 17 residues. The CDR3: CASSGVAGRPNTGELFF. CDR3 DNA: TGCGCCAGCAGCGGGGTAGCGGGACGTCCGAACACCGGGGAGCTGTTTTTT.

There are many counts of this clonotype. The V call is TRBV7-8, the J call TRBJ1-5; 9 bases map to TRBD1. The CDR3 length is 14 residues. The V gene end was trimmed by 5 bases and the J gene end by 6 bases; junction bases not matched to a gene: 5. CDR1 SGHVS and CDR2 FQNEAQ come from the germline V gene. CDR3 residues: CASSQGQGAQPQHF. The CDR3 nucleotides are TGTGCCAGCAGCCAGGGACAGGGCGCTCAGCCCCAGCATTTT.

Ten or more counts support this clonotype. This chain connects TRBV5-1 to TRBJ2-2, with D perhaps TRBD1 or TRBD2 (5 bases each). The CDR3 has 18 residues. CDR1 SGHRS and CDR2 YFSETQ come from the germline V gene. V was pared by 2 bases and J by 0 bases, with 17 bases between. The CDR3 nucleotides are TGCGCCAGCAGCTTACATGGGACGGCCGTTGCGAACACCGGGGAGCTGTTTTTT. Translation gives CASSLHGTAVANTGELFF.

This chain uses TRBV30 with TRBJ2-7; tentatively, D is TRBD2 (5 bases). Germline values: CDR1 GTSNPN, CDR2 SVGIG (reference sequence). This CDR3 is 15 amino acids long. Trimming removed 3 bases at V and 3 bases at J, with 18 bases between. The CDR3 sequence: CAWRTRDSPLYEQYF. CDR3 in DNA: TGTGCCTGGAGAACGAGGGATTCCCCACTCTACGAGCAGTACTTC.

The chain couples TRBV12-3 or TRBV12-4 to TRBJ2-2; D possibly corresponds to TRBD2 (6 bases). Trimming removed 11 bases at V and 1 base at J, with 14 bases between. CDR3 size: 14 residues. In DNA, the CDR3 is TGTGCCCTCGTACGGGAGCTGAACACCGGGGAGCTGTTTTTT. This codes for CALVRELNTGELFF.

V and J are TRBV21-1 and TRBJ2-5. TRBV21-1 is flagged as a pseudogene. The CDR3 length is 11 residues. The CDR3 DNA reads as TGTGCCAGCAGCAAGACGGAGACCCAGTACTTC. It translates to CASSKTETQYF.

This clonotype was found many times. The rearrangement uses TRBV29-1 and TRBJ2-3; 7 nucleotides match TRBD1. The V and J ends lost 4 bases and 0 bases, in that order; junction bases with no gene match: 4. This CDR3 is 14 amino acids long. The germline CDR1 and CDR2 sequences are SQVTM and ANQGSEA. The CDR3: CSVAGQTSTDTQYF. The CDR3 DNA sequence: TGCAGCGTTGCGGGACAGACTAGCACAGATACGCAGTATTTT.

In its sample, this clonotype was seen many times. V is TRBV20-1 and J is TRBJ1-1; D is unresolved. The germline V and J ends were trimmed by 3 bases and 1 base, with 15 bases remaining between them. The CDR3 consists of 15 residues. Germline CDR1 reads DFQATT; CDR2 reads SNEGSKA (reference sequence). DNA for the CDR3: TGCAGTGCTAGTAGGCCGGATTTGTCGAACACTGAAGCTTTCTTT. This translates into CSASRPDLSNTEAFF.

This clonotype was seen many times. The chain joins TRBV30 to TRBJ2-5; 9 positions match TRBD2. CDR3 length: 13 residues. Germline lookup yields CDR1 GTSNPN and CDR2 SVGIG (reference sequence). The J segment lost 3 bases and the V segment lost 4 bases, leaving 3 bases of the junction unmatched. The CDR3 sequence: CAWTSGVEETQYF. CDR3 in DNA: TGTGCCTGGACTAGCGGGGTGGAAGAGACCCAGTACTTC.

This clonotype was observed at least ten times. The chain uses TRBV5-1 and TRBJ2-1; no clear D gene. The CDR3 runs 11 residues. Germline CDR1 is SGHRS and CDR2 is YFSETQ. The V gene lost 2 bases and the J gene lost 8 bases, with 5 bases spanning the gap. The CDR3 reads CASSFLDEQFF. The CDR3 DNA reads as TGCGCCAGCAGCTTCTTGGATGAGCAGTTCTTC.

V usage is TRBV19 and J usage is TRBJ2-1, with TRBD2 identical over 9 bases. The germline gives CDR1 LNHDA, CDR2 SQIVND (reference sequence). This CDR3 is 14 amino acids long. Trimming at V came to 7 bases and at J to 8 bases, leaving 9 bases not matched to a gene. CDR3: CASKRLAGTHEQFF. CDR3 bases: TGTGCCAGTAAAAGGCTAGCGGGAACCCATGAGCAGTTCTTC.